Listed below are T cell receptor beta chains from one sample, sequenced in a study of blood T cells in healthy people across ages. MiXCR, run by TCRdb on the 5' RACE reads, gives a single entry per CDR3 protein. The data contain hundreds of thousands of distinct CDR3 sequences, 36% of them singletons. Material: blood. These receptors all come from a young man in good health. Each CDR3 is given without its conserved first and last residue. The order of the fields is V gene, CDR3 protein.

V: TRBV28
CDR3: ATYGGYSYEQY

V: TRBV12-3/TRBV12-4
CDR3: ASVGQGGSYEQF

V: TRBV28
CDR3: ASSFVVGGTNTGELF

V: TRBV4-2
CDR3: ASSQEAHRARGNQPQH

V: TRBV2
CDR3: ASLGNSYEQY

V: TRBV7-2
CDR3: ASSLGPSGRGTDTQY

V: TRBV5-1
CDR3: ASSVTDSTDTQY

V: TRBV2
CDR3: ASSVDGLGSPLH

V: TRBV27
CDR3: ASSSGGALREQY

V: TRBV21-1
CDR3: ASSKRRPVNQETQY

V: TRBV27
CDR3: ASSLSRVGTEAF

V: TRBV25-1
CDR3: ASSEGLNTEAF

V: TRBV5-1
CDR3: ASSWRTGGGYT

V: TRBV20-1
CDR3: SAVAGTSGGAGTDTQY

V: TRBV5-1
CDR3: ASSLDGGPTDTQY

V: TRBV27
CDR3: ASKQLNTGELF

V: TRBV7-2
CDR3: ASSRDRITDTQY

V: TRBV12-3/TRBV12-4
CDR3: ASSLRVPT

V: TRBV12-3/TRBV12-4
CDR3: ASSSTGTGVSEQY

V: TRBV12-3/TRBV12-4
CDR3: ASRSTGTEAF

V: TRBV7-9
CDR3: ASSLVSRPYSGANVLT

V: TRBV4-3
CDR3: ASSRPRKKREETQY

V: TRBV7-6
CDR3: ASSYARGAYEETQY

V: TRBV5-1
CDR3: ASSLRGLSTDTQY

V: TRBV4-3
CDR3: ASSQEVPGQGGTGELF

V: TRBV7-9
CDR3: ASSLAGALSSTDTQY

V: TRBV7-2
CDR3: ASSETLSGGYT

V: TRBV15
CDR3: ATSPSTGIFTDTQY

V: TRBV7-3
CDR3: ASSPLGTPDHATPNYGYT

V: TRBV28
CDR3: ASSLRQGATDTQY

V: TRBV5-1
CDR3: ASSFRESDSYNSPLH

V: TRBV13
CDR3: ASSLGPPGTRPTNTGELF

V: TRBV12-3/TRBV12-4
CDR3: AGSSPDGVNTIY

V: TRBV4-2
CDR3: ASSHDTHWRQPQH

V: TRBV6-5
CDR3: ASSYSAGPNQPQH

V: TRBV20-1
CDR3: TLLQGGTDTQY

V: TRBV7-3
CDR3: ASSAGQPLVGNEQF

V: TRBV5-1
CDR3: ASSPGTGGINEQF

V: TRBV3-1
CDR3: ASSPSGGRTRPYEQY

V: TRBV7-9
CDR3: ASSFPPVGYNEQF

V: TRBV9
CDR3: ASSAEGTGGIGKNIQY

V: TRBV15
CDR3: ATSRARQEAFDNEQF

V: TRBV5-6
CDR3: ASSGTGTPSSYEQY

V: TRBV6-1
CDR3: ASRPGGADYNEQF

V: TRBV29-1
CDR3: SVEDRDLNTNYGYT